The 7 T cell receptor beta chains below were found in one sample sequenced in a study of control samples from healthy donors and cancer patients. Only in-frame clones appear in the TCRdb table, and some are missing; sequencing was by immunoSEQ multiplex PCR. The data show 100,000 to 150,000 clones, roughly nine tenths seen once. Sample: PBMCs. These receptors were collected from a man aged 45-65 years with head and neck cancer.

DNA for the CDR3: TGTGCCAGCATAAGTACAGGTCCCACAGATACGCAGTATTTT. Encoded protein: CASISTGPTDTQYF. The chain employs TRBV2 and TRBJ2-3, with a possible D match to TRBD1 (5 bases). The CDR3 consists of 14 residues. V was shortened by 7 bases and J by 2 bases, with 13 bases between the two germline ends. Germline CDR1 reads SNHLY; CDR2 reads FYNNEI.

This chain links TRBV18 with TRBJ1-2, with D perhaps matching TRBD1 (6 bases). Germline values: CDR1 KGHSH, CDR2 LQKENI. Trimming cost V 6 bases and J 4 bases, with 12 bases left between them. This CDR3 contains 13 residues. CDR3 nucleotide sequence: TGTGCCAGCTCTCTCGACAGGAGCTATGGCTACACCTTC. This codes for CASSLDRSYGYTF.

CDR3 in DNA: TGTGCCACCAGCAGAGTTGCTACCACAGATACGCAGTATTTT. Its translation is CATSRVATTDTQYF. The chain recombines TRBV15 with TRBJ2-3; no definite D call. V gave up 1 base and J gave up 2 bases, with 7 bases separating them. The CDR3 runs 14 residues. Germline CDR1 LNHNV, CDR2 YYDKDF (reference sequence). Drawing the rest from reference TRBV15 and TRBJ2-3, the complete variable domain is DAMVIQNPRYQVTQFGKPVTLSCSQTLNHNVMYWYQQKSSQAPKLLFHYYDKDFNNEADTPDNFQSRRPNTSFCFLDIRSPGLGDTAMYLCATSRVATTDTQYFGPGTRLTVL.

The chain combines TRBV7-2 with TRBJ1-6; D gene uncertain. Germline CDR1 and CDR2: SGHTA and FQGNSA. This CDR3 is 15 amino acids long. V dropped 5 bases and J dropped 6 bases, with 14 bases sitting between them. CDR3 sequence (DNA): TGTGCCAGCAGCCCGTGGGCAGATTCTAATTCACCCCTCCACTTT. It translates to CASSPWADSNSPLHF.

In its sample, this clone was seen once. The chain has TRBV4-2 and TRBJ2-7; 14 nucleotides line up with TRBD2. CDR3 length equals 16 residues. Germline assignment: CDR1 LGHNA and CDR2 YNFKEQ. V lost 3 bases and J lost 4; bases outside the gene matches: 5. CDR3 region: CASSQGTSGSSYEQYF. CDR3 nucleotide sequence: TGTGCCAGCAGCCAGGGGACTAGCGGGAGTAGTTACGAGCAGTACTTC.

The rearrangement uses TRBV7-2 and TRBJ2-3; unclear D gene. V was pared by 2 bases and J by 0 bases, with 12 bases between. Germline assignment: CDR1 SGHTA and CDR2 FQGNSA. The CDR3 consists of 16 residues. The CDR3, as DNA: TGTGCCAGCAGCTTAAAGGTGACTGGTAGCACAGATACGCAGTATTTT. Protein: CASSLKVTGSTDTQYF. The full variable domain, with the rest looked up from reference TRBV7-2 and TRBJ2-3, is GAGVSQSPSNKVTEKGKDVELRCDPISGHTALYWYRQSLGQGLEFLIYFQGNSAPDKSGLPSDRFSAERTGGSVSTLTIQRTQQEDSAVYLCASSLKVTGSTDTQYFGPGTRLTVL.

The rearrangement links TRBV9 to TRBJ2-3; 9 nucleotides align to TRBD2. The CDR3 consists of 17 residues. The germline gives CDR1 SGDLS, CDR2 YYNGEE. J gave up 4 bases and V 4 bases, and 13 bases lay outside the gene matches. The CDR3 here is CASSTIGGGAHADTQYF. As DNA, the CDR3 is TGTGCCAGCAGCACCATCGGCGGGGGGGCACACGCAGATACGCAGTATTTT.